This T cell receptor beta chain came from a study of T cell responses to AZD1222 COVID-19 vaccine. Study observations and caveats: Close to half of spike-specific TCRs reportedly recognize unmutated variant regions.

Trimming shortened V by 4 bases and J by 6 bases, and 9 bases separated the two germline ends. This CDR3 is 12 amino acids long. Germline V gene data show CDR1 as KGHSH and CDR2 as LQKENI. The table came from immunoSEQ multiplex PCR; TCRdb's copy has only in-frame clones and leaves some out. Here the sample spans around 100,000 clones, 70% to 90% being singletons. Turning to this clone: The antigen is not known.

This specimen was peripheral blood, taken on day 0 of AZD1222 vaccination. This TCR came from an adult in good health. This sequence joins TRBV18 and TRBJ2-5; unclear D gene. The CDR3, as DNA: TGTGCCAGCTCACAGGGTCGGAAGACCCAGTACTTC. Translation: CASSQGRKTQYF.